These 9 T cell receptor beta chains came from one sample sequenced in a study of CD4 T cells in relation to SARS-CoV-2 and coronaviruses. The table came from immunoSEQ multiplex PCR; TCRdb's copy has only in-frame clones and leaves some out. This sample carries about 15,000 clones, roughly 78% of them seen once, and the ten largest clones take around 20%. Unexposed donor CD4+ T cells date from 2011-2018, before the COVID-19 pandemic. After about 10 days of culture, CD4+ T cells were isolated. These receptors have no known antigen. The sample comprised CD4+ T cells from PBMCs, cultured in vitro. Receptors were obtained from a human donor in good health.

The chain is built from TRBV5-6 and TRBJ2-5; D is possibly TRBD2 (6 bases). V lost 0 bases, J lost 5 bases, and 14 bases lay in between. Looked up from germline, CDR1 is SGHDT and CDR2 is YYEEEE. The CDR3 runs to 15 residues. CDR3 in DNA: TGTGCCAGCAGCTTGGAGTGGAGGGTTCAGGAGACCCAGTACTTC. Its translation is CASSLEWRVQETQYF.

This chain links TRBV5-1 with TRBJ1-1; possibly TRBD1 for D (6 bases). The V gene's germline CDR1 is SGHRS and CDR2 YFSETQ. The CDR3 has 13 residues. Trimming left V 1 base short and J 3 bases short, with 7 bases between. The CDR3 DNA follows: TGCGCCAGCAGCTTGAAGGGGGACACTGAAGCTTTCTTT. Translating it yields CASSLKGDTEAFF.

The rearrangement uses TRBV19 and TRBJ2-4; D may be TRBD2 (5 bases). This CDR3 is built from 16 residues. Trimming cost V 3 bases and J 8 bases, with 20 bases left between them. Per the germline V gene, CDR1 is LNHDA and CDR2 is SQIVND (reference sequence). CDR3 sequence: CASSIGGSEVAHIQYF. CDR3 nucleotide sequence: TGTGCCAGTAGTATTGGCGGGTCGGAAGTAGCTCACATTCAGTACTTC.

This clone was found a few times. V usage is TRBV3-1 (or the pseudogene TRBV3-2) and J usage is TRBJ1-1; TRBD1 aligns across 7 bases. This CDR3 is 15 amino acids long. Germline assignment: CDR1 LGHDT and CDR2 YNNKEL (reference sequence). With 4 bases clipped from V and 1 base from J, the junction kept 6 bases outside the gene matches. The CDR3 spells CASSPFRTGNTEAFF. The CDR3 DNA is TGTGCCAGCAGCCCTTTTCGGACAGGGAACACTGAAGCTTTCTTT.

The chain is built from TRBV10-3 and TRBJ2-7; 10 bases map to TRBD1. Germline lookup yields CDR1 ENHRY and CDR2 SYGVKD. Losses at the gene ends were 7 bases for V and 3 bases for J; bases not matched to a gene: 6. The CDR3 is 14 amino acids. CDR3 amino acids: CAITSGQGVYEQYF. The DNA of the CDR3 is TGTGCCATCACGTCCGGACAGGGGGTCTACGAGCAGTACTTC.

CDR3 amino acids: CASSQTSYEQYF. The CDR3 DNA sequence: TGTGCCAGTAGTCAAACTTCCTACGAGCAGTACTTC. The rearrangement uses TRBV19 and TRBJ2-7; D gene uncertain. The CDR3 is 12 residues long. Looked up from germline, CDR1 is LNHDA and CDR2 is SQIVND (reference sequence). V lost 5 bases and J 1 base, leaving 6 bases between the germline ends.

V gene TRBV9 combines with J gene TRBJ2-7; the match to TRBD1 covers 10 bases. J gave up 6 bases and V 3 bases, and 6 bases lay outside the gene matches. CDR3 length: 14 amino acids. Germline CDR1 SGDLS, CDR2 YYNGEE. This CDR3 reads CASSAGTGVGEQYF. The CDR3 nucleotides are TGTGCCAGCAGCGCCGGGACAGGGGTCGGCGAGCAGTACTTC.

The CDR3 DNA sequence: TGTGCCAGCAGACGGACTAGCGGGAGGGCCCACGAGCAGTACTTC. Translation: CASRRTSGRAHEQYF. V and J are TRBV3-1 (or the pseudogene TRBV3-2) and TRBJ2-7; 15 positions match TRBD2. The CDR3 is made up of 15 amino acids. Germline assignment: CDR1 LGHDT and CDR2 YNNKEL (reference sequence). The junction had 5 bases not matched to a gene; V was cut back by 6 bases and J by 5 bases.

The V and J genes are TRBV9 and TRBJ1-2, with no clear D. Germline assignment: CDR1 SGDLS and CDR2 YYNGEE. The CDR3 covers 16 residues. V was pared by 0 bases and J by 0 bases, with 12 bases between. CDR3 DNA sequence: TGTGCCAGCAGCGTAGACCCCTTGCGGACTAACTATGGCTACACCTTC. It specifies CASSVDPLRTNYGYTF.